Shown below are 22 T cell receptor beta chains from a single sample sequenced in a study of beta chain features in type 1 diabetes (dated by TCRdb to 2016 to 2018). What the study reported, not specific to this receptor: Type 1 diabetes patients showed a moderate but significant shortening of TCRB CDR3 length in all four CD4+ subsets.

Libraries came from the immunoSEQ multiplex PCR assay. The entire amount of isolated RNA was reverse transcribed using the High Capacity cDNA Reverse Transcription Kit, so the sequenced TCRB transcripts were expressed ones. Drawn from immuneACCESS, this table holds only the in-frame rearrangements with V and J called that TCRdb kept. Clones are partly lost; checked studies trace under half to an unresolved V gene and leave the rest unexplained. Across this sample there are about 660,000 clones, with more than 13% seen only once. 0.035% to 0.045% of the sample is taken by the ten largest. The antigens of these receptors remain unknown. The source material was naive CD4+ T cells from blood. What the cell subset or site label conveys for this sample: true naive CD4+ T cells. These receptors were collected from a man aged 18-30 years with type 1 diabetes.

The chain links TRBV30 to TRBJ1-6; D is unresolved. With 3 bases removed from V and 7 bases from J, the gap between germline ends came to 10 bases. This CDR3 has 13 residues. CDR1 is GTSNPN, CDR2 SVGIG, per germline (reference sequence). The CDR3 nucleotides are TGTGCCTGGAGGGGCTGGCAGAATTCACCCCTCCACTTT. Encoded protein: CAWRGWQNSPLHF.

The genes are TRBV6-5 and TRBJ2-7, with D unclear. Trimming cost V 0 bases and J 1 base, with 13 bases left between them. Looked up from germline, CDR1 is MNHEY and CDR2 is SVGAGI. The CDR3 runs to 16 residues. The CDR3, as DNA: TGTGCCAGCAGTTACTCGGGGTTTATAGATTCCTACGAGCAGTACTTC. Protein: CASSYSGFIDSYEQYF.

The DNA of the CDR3 is TGTGCCAGCACCAAGGGACAGTACTACGAGCAGTACTTC. Protein sequence: CASTKGQYYEQYF. V gene TRBV6-6 combines with J gene TRBJ2-7, with 7 bases fitting TRBD1. Germline values: CDR1 MNHNY, CDR2 SVGAGI (reference sequence). The CDR3 extends over 13 amino acids. With 7 bases clipped from V and 3 bases from J, the junction kept 6 bases outside the gene matches.

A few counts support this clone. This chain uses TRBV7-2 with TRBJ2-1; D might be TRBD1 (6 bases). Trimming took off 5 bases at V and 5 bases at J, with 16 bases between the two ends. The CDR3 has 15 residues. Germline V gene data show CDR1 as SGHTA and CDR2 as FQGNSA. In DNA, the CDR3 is TGTGCCAGCAGCCCCCTCAGGGGCCTTAACAATGAGCAGTTCTTC. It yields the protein CASSPLRGLNNEQFF.

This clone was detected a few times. The DNA of the CDR3 is TGCGCCAGCAGCTTCAGCAGCTCAGGAGTTGGCTACACCTTC. Translation gives CASSFSSSGVGYTF. This chain uses TRBV5-1 with TRBJ1-2; D is unclear. Germline CDR1 SGHRS, CDR2 YFSETQ. V lost 2 bases to trimming and J lost 7 bases, with 15 bases between them. CDR3 length: 14 amino acids.

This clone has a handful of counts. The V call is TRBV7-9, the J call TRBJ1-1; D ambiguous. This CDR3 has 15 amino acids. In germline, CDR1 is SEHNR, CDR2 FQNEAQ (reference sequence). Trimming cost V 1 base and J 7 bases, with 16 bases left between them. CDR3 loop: CASSLGGLSADEAFF. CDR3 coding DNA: TGTGCCAGCAGCTTAGGAGGACTGTCCGCAGATGAAGCTTTCTTT.

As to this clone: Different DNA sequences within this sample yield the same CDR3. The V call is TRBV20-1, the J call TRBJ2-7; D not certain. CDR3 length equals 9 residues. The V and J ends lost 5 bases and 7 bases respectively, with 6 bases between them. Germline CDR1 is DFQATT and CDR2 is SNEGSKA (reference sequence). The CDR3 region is CSAGREQYF. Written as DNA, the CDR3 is TGCAGTGCTGGACGAGAGCAGTACTTC.

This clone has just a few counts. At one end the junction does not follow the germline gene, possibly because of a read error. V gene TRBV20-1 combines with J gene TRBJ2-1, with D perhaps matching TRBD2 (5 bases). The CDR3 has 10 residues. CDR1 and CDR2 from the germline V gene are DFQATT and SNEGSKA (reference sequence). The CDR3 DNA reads TGCAGTGCTGTAAGCGGTGAGCGGTTCTTC. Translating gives CSAVSGERFF.

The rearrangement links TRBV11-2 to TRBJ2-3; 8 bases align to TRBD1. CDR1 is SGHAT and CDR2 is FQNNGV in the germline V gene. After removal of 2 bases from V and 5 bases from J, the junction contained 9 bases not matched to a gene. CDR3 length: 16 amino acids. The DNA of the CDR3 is TGTGCCAGCAGCTTACGCCGGGACAGGAGAATAGATACGCAGTATTTT. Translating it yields CASSLRRDRRIDTQYF.

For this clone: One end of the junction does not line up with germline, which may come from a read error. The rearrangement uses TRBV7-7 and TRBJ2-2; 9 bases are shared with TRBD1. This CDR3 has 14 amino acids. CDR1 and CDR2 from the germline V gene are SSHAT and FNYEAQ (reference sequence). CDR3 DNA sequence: TGTGCTAGCAGCCAGACAGGGGGGCACGGGGAGCTGTTTTTT. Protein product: CASSQTGGHGELFF.

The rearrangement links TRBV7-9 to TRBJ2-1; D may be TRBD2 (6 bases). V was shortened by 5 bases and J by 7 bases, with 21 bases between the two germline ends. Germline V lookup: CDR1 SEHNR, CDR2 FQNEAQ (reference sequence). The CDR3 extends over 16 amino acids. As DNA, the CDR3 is TGTGCCAGCAGCCCACGCCCCGGGACTGATCCAAATGAGCAGTTCTTC. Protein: CASSPRPGTDPNEQFF.

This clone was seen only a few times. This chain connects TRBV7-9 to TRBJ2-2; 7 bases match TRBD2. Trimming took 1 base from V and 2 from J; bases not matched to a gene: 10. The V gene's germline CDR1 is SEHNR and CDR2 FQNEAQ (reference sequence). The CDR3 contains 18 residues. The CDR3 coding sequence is TGTGCCAGCAGCTTAGGCTGGAGCGCGGGAGATAACACCGGGGAGCTGTTTTTT. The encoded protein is CASSLGWSAGDNTGELFF.

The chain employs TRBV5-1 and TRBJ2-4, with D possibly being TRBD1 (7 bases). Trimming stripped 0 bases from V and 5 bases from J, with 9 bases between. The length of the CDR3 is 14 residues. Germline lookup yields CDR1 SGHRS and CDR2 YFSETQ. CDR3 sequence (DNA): TGCGCCAGCAGCTTGGCAGGGGGGCAAAACATTCAGTACTTC. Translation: CASSLAGGQNIQYF.

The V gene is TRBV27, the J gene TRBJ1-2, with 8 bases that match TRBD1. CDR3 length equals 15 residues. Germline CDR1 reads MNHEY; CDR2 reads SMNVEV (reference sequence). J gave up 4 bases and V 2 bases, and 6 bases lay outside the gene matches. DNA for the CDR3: TGTGCCAGCAGTTTACTGGGACAGGCAAGCTATGGCTACACCTTC. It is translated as CASSLLGQASYGYTF.

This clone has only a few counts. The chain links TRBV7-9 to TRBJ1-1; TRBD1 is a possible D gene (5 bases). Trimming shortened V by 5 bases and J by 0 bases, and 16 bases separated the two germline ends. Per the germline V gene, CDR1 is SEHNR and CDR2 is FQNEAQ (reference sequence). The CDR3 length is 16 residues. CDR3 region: CASSPVPGPVNTEAFF. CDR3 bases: TGTGCCAGCAGCCCAGTACCGGGACCGGTGAACACTGAAGCTTTCTTT.

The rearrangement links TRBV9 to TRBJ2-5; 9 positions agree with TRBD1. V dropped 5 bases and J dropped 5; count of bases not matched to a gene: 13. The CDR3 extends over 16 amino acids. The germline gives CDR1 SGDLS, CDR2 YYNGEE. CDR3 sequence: CASSQSRTGGAETQYF. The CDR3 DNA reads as TGTGCCAGCAGTCAGTCGAGAACAGGGGGCGCGGAGACCCAGTACTTC.

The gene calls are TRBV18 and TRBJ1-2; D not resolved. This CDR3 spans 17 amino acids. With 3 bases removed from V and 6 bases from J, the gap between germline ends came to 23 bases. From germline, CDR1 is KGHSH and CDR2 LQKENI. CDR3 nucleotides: TGTGCCAGCTCACCGCAGGAGGTGAAGGATTCAGGAGATGGCTACACCTTC. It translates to CASSPQEVKDSGDGYTF.

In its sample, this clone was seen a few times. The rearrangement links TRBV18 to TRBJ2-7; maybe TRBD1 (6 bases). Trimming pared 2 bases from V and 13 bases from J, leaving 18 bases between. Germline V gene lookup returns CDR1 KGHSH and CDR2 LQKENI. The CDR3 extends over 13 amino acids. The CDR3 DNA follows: TGTGCCAGCTCACCATTGGGCAGGGGTGAAATATACTTC. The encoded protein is CASSPLGRGEIYF.

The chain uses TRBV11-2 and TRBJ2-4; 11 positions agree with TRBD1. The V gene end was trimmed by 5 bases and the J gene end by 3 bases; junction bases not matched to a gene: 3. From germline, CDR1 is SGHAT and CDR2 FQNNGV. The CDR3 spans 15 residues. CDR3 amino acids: CASSMGQGDKNIQYF. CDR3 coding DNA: TGTGCCAGCAGCATGGGACAGGGGGACAAAAACATTCAGTACTTC.

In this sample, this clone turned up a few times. The CDR3 DNA sequence: TGCAGCGTTGCAGGGAAACAAGAGACCCAGTACTTC. This codes for CSVAGKQETQYF. The chain uses TRBV29-1 and TRBJ2-5; a weak D match, TRBD1 (5 bases). From germline, CDR1 is SQVTM and CDR2 ANQGSEA. The CDR3 contains 12 residues. The V end was cut by 4 bases, the J end by 2 bases, with 8 bases between. Supplemented by reference TRBV29-1 and TRBJ2-5, the full variable domain reads SAVISQKPSRDICQRGTSLTIQCQVDSQVTMMFWYRQQPGQSLTLIATANQGSEATYESGFVIDKFPISRPNLTFSTLTVSNMSPEDSSIYLCSVAGKQETQYFGPGTRLLVL.

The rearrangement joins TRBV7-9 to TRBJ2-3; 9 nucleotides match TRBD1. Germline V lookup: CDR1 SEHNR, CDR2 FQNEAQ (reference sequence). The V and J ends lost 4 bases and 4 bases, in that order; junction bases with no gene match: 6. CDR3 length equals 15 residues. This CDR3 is CASSSGTGSPDTQYF. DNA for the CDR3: TGTGCCAGCAGCTCCGGGACAGGGTCTCCAGATACGCAGTATTTT. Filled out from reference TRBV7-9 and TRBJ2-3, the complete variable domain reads DTGVSQNPRHKITKRGQNVTFRCDPISEHNRLYWYRQTLGQGPEFLTYFQNEAQLEKSRLLSDRFSAERPKGSFSTLEIQRTEQGDSAMYLCASSSGTGSPDTQYFGPGTRLTVL.

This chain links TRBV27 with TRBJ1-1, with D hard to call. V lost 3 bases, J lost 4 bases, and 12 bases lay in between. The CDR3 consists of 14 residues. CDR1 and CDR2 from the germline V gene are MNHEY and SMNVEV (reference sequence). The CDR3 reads CASSFDERATEAFF. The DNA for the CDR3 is TGTGCCAGCAGTTTCGATGAGCGAGCCACTGAAGCTTTCTTT.